The 20 T cell receptor beta chains below were found in one sample sequenced in a study of shared clonotypes between healthy human individuals (dated by TCRdb to about 2020). The library came from the immunoSEQ multiplex PCR assay. The immuneACCESS repertoire file appears here via TCRdb, limited to in-frame rearrangements. These files lack a portion of the clones; in checked studies, under half of the deficit traces to unresolved V genes, and the cause of the others is not known. The sample table lists some 2,000,000 clones, under 97% of them with a count of one. More than 0.1% of the sample comes from the top ten. Material for sequencing was naive CD4+ T cells sorted from blood. Interpreted using the paper, the cell subset or site label stands for: CD45RA+ positively selected. The source is a man between 18 and 35 years old in good health.

The rearrangement uses TRBV6-5 and TRBJ1-2; 10 bases fit TRBD1. The germline CDR1 and CDR2 sequences are MNHEY and SVGAGI. The CDR3 has 16 amino acids. Trimming removed 0 bases from V and 2 bases from J; junction bases left unmatched: 3. CDR3 bases: TGTGCCAGCAGTTACTCGAAGGGACAGGGGAACTATGGCTACACCTTC. This encodes CASSYSKGQGNYGYTF.

J is TRBJ2-1 and V is TRBV11-2; no clear D. Germline V gene sequence: CDR1 SGHAT, CDR2 FQNNGV. The V and J ends lost 8 bases and 3 bases respectively, with 5 bases between them. This CDR3 is built from 11 residues. CDR3 nucleotides: TGTGCCAGCCTTATCTACAATGAGCAGTTCTTC. Translation: CASLIYNEQFF.

The gene calls are TRBV11-2 and TRBJ2-3, with D perhaps matching TRBD1 or TRBD2 (6 bases each). Germline assignment: CDR1 SGHAT and CDR2 FQNNGV. CDR3 length: 16 amino acids. With 1 base removed from V and 4 bases from J, the gap between germline ends came to 15 bases. The CDR3 sequence is CASSLGGRETPDTQYF. In DNA form, the CDR3 reads TGTGCCAGCAGCTTAGGGGGGCGGGAAACCCCAGATACGCAGTATTTT.

This chain uses TRBV28 with TRBJ1-5; 9 nucleotides match TRBD1. This CDR3 spans 16 amino acids. V was pared by 6 bases and J by 2 bases, with 8 bases of the junction left unmatched. Per the germline V gene, CDR1 is MDHEN and CDR2 is SYDVKM. The CDR3 reads CASRINTGGGNQPQHF. CDR3 coding DNA: TGTGCCAGCAGGATCAATACAGGGGGCGGCAATCAGCCCCAGCATTTT. Full variable domain (outside the CDR3, taken from reference TRBV28 and TRBJ1-5): DVKVTQSSRYLVKRTGEKVFLECVQDMDHENMFWYRQDPGLGLRLIYFSYDVKMKEKGDIPEGYSVSREKKERFSLILESASTNQTSMYLCASRINTGGGNQPQHFGDGTRLSIL.

The chain has TRBV29-1 and TRBJ2-5; D possibly corresponds to TRBD2 (5 bases). CDR3 length equals 14 residues. CDR1 is SQVTM, CDR2 ANQGSEA, per germline. V was trimmed by 2 bases and J by 2 bases, leaving 12 bases between them. This CDR3 is CSVERSGRQETQYF. CDR3 bases: TGCAGCGTTGAAAGGAGCGGAAGACAAGAGACCCAGTACTTC.

The V gene is TRBV6-1, the J gene TRBJ2-7; possibly TRBD1 or TRBD2 for D (5 bases each). Looked up from germline, CDR1 is MNHNS and CDR2 is SASEGT. The ends were cut back, 2 bases at V and 6 bases at J, with 11 bases in the middle. The CDR3 spans 13 residues. CDR3 loop: CASSERTGTEQYF. The CDR3 DNA reads as TGTGCCAGCAGTGAACGGACTGGGACCGAGCAGTACTTC.

In this sample, this clone turned up once. CDR3 nucleotide sequence: TGTGCCACTACTCAGCGTTTCGGCTACACCTTC. Residues: CATTQRFGYTF. This chain uses TRBV19 with TRBJ1-2; no definite D call. V was trimmed by 10 bases and J by 8 bases, leaving 14 bases between them. The CDR3 extends over 11 amino acids. The germline V gene encodes CDR1 LNHDA and CDR2 SQIVND (reference sequence).

This rearrangement joins TRBV27 to TRBJ1-1; TRBD1 agrees at 9 bases. Germline V CDR1 and CDR2: MNHEY, SMNVEV (reference sequence). The CDR3 contains 17 residues. The ends lost 3 bases at V and 4 bases at J; junction bases unmatched: 12. Here the CDR3 reads CASSFFNRGRLGTEAFF. The CDR3, as DNA: TGTGCCAGCAGTTTCTTCAACAGGGGGCGACTGGGCACTGAAGCTTTCTTT.

The J gene is TRBJ1-1, the V gene TRBV28; TRBD1 matches at 8 bases. The germline V gene has CDR1 MDHEN and CDR2 SYDVKM. The CDR3 contains 16 residues. Germline trimming cut 5 bases from V and 1 base from J; bases unmatched to any gene: 9. CDR3 sequence reads: CASSVRQGTQNTEAFF. DNA of the CDR3: TGTGCCAGCAGTGTTAGACAGGGGACCCAGAACACTGAAGCTTTCTTT.

Comment on this clone: Other DNA sequences of this sample code for an identical CDR3. The chain joins TRBV6-1 to TRBJ1-5; 9 nucleotides agree with TRBD1. The CDR3 sequence is 13 residues long. With V trimmed by 6 bases and J by 7 bases, 4 bases remained unmatched. Germline V gives CDR1 MNHNS, CDR2 SASEGT. This CDR3 is CASSADRGQPQHF. The CDR3 coding sequence is TGTGCCAGCAGCGCGGACAGGGGCCAGCCCCAGCATTTT.

This rearrangement joins TRBV6-5 to TRBJ1-1; D gene uncertain. V lost 9 bases and J lost 1, with 9 bases in between. The CDR3 consists of 12 residues. Germline V gene lookup returns CDR1 MNHEY and CDR2 SVGAGI. The CDR3 is CASCQENTEAFF. As DNA, the CDR3 is TGTGCCAGTTGCCAGGAGAACACTGAAGCTTTCTTT.

This chain uses TRBV6-5 with TRBJ1-6; 8 bases line up with TRBD1. The CDR3 consists of 15 residues. The V gene's germline CDR1 is MNHEY and CDR2 SVGAGI. After removal of 2 bases from V and 8 bases from J, the junction contained 5 bases not matched to a gene. The CDR3 DNA sequence: TGTGCCAGCAGTTACCGGACAGGGATTTATTCACCCCTCCACTTT. Protein product: CASSYRTGIYSPLHF.

The chain carries TRBV21-1 and TRBJ2-7; TRBD1, as called in the table, went unchecked against the DNA. TRBV21-1 is a recognized pseudogene. This CDR3 has 11 residues. CDR3 DNA sequence: TGTGCCAGCAGCCCGCGGACAGGGCCGTACTTC. This translates into CASSPRTGPYF.

V usage is TRBV5-6 and J usage is TRBJ2-1; TRBD1 matches at 7 bases. After removal of 6 bases from V and 2 bases from J, the junction contained 8 bases not matched to a gene. The CDR3 runs to 15 residues. From germline, CDR1 is SGHDT and CDR2 YYEEEE. The CDR3 DNA sequence: TGTGCCAGCAACACAGGGGTTACCACCTACAATGAGCAGTTCTTC. Translated, it gives CASNTGVTTYNEQFF.

The CDR3 is CASSYSASGSQETQYF. The CDR3 DNA is TGTGCCAGCAGTTACTCGGCTAGCGGGAGCCAAGAGACCCAGTACTTC. V and J are TRBV6-5 and TRBJ2-5; 10 nucleotides agree with TRBD2. The CDR3 runs 16 residues. V trimming: 0 bases; J trimming: 1 base; junction bases outside the gene matches: 2. Germline CDR1 reads MNHEY; CDR2 reads SVGAGI.

V gene TRBV9 combines with J gene TRBJ2-3; 7 nucleotides match TRBD2. There are 14 residues in the CDR3. Germline lookup yields CDR1 SGDLS and CDR2 YYNGEE. The junction had 7 bases not matched to a gene; V was cut back by 2 bases and J by 7 bases. DNA for the CDR3: TGTGCCAGCAGCGTTGGACTAGTCCCTAATACGCAGTATTTT. Its protein product is CASSVGLVPNTQYF.

This chain's CDR3 is CASSDSRTSAQFF. The CDR3 DNA reads TGTGCCAGCAGTGACTCGCGAACTAGCGCCCAGTTCTTC. The chain uses TRBV6-4 and TRBJ2-1; 7 bases map to TRBD2. This CDR3 has 13 residues. CDR1 and CDR2 from the germline V gene are MRHNA and SNTAGT. After removal of 0 bases from V and 13 bases from J, the junction contained 6 bases not matched to a gene.

Remarks on this clone: Other DNA sequences in this sample translate to the same CDR3. V and J are TRBV5-1 and TRBJ2-2; D remains unclear. V shed 4 bases and J shed 2 bases, with 3 bases lying between them. Germline loops: CDR1 SGHRS, CDR2 YFSETQ. The CDR3 consists of 12 residues. The CDR3: CASSRNTGELFF. The CDR3 DNA follows: TGCGCCAGCAGCCGAAACACCGGGGAGCTGTTTTTT.

This chain connects TRBV7-9 to TRBJ2-6; the D call may be TRBD1 or TRBD2 (5 bases each). Trimming took off 5 bases at V and 0 bases at J, with 14 bases between the two ends. The CDR3 consists of 17 residues. In germline, CDR1 is SEHNR, CDR2 FQNEAQ (reference sequence). DNA of the CDR3: TGTGCCAGCAGCCCTGGGGTGGGGGACTCTGGGGCCAACGTCCTGACTTTC. Its protein is CASSPGVGDSGANVLTF.

V and J are TRBV7-8 and TRBJ2-7; 11 nucleotides match TRBD1. CDR3 length: 17 amino acids. CDR1 and CDR2 (germline): SGHVS, FQNEAQ. V was clipped by 0 bases and J by 0 bases; unmatched bases: 4. DNA of the CDR3: TGTGCCAGCAGCTTAGCGTCCGGGACAGGGGGCTCCTACGAGCAGTACTTC. Its translation is CASSLASGTGGSYEQYF. The variable domain in full, completed from reference TRBV7-8 and TRBJ2-7, reads GAGVSQSPRYKVAKRGQDVALRCDPISGHVSLFWYQQALGQGPEFLTYFQNEAQLDKSGLPSDRFFAERPEGSVSTLKIQRTQQEDSAVYLCASSLASGTGGSYEQYFGPGTRLTVT.